This TCR beta chain was recovered during a study of shared clonotypes between healthy human individuals. Study-wide points: The sampled material consisted only of blood, and tissue repertoires are likely to differ. Clonotypes shared by all four donors outscored non-shared clonotypes in generation probability.

Concerning this clone itself: The antigen remains unidentified.

Libraries were prepared by immunoSEQ multiplex PCR; TCRdb keeps only in-frame clonotypes and omits some of them. The table has approximately 500,000 clones, around 96% seen once; the top ten hold about 0.057%. Looked up from germline, CDR1 is ENHRY and CDR2 is SYGVKD. Losses at the gene ends were 8 bases for V and 13 bases for J; bases not matched to a gene: 5. This CDR3 comprises 9 residues. Adults of Caucasian background living in Nashville, Tennessee made up all donors. Subsets obtained from CD4+ cells comprised CD45RA+ naive and CD45RA-negative memory cells. The chain combines TRBV10-3 with TRBJ2-7, with TRBD1 matching over 7 bases. The sample taken for sequencing was naive CD4+ T cells sorted from blood. The subset here: CD45RA+ positively selected. This TCR derives from a woman aged 25 to 39 in good health. The CDR3: CAIGGQTYF. The CDR3 DNA reads as TGTGCCATCGGGGGACAGACTTACTTC.